In this sample, the clone carrying this T cell receptor (beta chain) turned up a few times. This entry is derived from a study of blood T cell repertoires in COVID-19. The length of the CDR3 is 17 residues. Germline CDR1 and CDR2: SEHNR and FQNEAQ (reference sequence). Trimming took 0 bases from V and 5 from J; bases not matched to a gene: 12. The data were produced by immunoSEQ multiplex PCR, yet TCRdb's version contains in-frame clones alone and is incomplete. The repertoire holds about 80,000 clones, with 90% to 95% as singletons. The sequence was collected from a woman aged 50 to 65 in a cohort sampled during active COVID-19. The chain has TRBV7-9 and TRBJ1-2, with TRBD1 identical over 7 bases. The sequenced material came from peripheral blood. CDR3 residues: CASSLAPSTDREYGYTF. The CDR3 bases are TGTGCCAGCAGCTTAGCCCCGTCTACAGACAGGGAGTATGGCTACACCTTC.